The 7 T cell receptor beta chains presented below share a single source sample, sequenced in a study of T-cell memory formation after mild COVID-19. MiXCR, applied by TCRdb to the 5' RACE reads, yields one record per CDR3 protein. This sample has about 190,000 distinct CDR3 sequences, with about 21% found just once. Sequenced: PBMCs or a T cell subset sorted from them (not recorded which). The receptors come from an adult woman who had mild COVID-19 (a few samples of this study predate the infection). Cell type and time point are not known.

This clonotype has just a few counts. The chain combines TRBV11-2 with TRBJ2-1; D gene ambiguous. Trimming shortened V by 4 bases and J by 12 bases, and 16 bases separated the two germline ends. From germline, CDR1 is SGHAT and CDR2 FQNNGV. The CDR3 contains 13 residues. This CDR3 reads CASSSEVGMVQFF. CDR3 bases: TGTGCCAGCAGCTCCGAAGTAGGCATGGTGCAGTTCTTC.

This rearrangement joins TRBV7-6 to TRBJ1-4; 10 nucleotides align to TRBD1. The V gene end was trimmed by 4 bases and the J gene end by 7 bases; junction bases not matched to a gene: 3. The germline V gene encodes CDR1 SGHVS and CDR2 FNYEAQ. CDR3 length equals 14 residues. This CDR3 is CASSSGQGFEKLFF. CDR3 bases: TGTGCCAGCAGCTCGGGACAGGGGTTTGAAAAACTGTTTTTT. Full variable domain (missing parts from reference TRBV7-6 and TRBJ1-4): GAGVSQSPRYKVTKRGQDVALRCDPISGHVSLYWYRQALGQGPEFLTYFNYEAQQDKSGLPNDRFSAERPEGSISTLTIQRTEQRDSAMYRCASSSGQGFEKLFFGSGTQLSVL.

The chain has TRBV4-1 and TRBJ1-2; TRBD1 matches at 10 bases. The CDR3 totals 15 residues. Germline V gives CDR1 MGHRA, CDR2 YSYEKL. Losses at the gene ends were 1 base for V and 3 bases for J; bases not matched to a gene: 2. The CDR3 DNA reads as TGCGCCAGCAGCCAAGGGACAGGGGGTTACTATGGCTACACCTTC. This encodes CASSQGTGGYYGYTF.

This clonotype appeared a few times. J is TRBJ2-1 and V is TRBV20-1; possibly TRBD2 for D (5 bases). Germline CDR1 is DFQATT and CDR2 is SNEGSKA (reference sequence). V lost 0 bases, J lost 3 bases, and 15 bases lay in between. CDR3 length: 16 residues. The CDR3 spells CSARESWSGYYNEQFF. For the CDR3, the DNA is TGCAGTGCTAGAGAGTCCTGGAGCGGCTACTACAATGAGCAGTTCTTC.

J is TRBJ1-1 and V is TRBV7-8; tentatively, D is TRBD1 (5 bases). Trimming left V 5 bases short and J 0 bases short, with 16 bases between. Looked up from germline, CDR1 is SGHVS and CDR2 is FQNEAQ. The CDR3 contains 16 residues. The CDR3 DNA sequence: TGTGCCAGCAGCGTGACGGACATCACTATGAACACTGAAGCTTTCTTT. Protein sequence: CASSVTDITMNTEAFF.

This chain connects TRBV7-3 to TRBJ2-2, with D perhaps being TRBD1 or TRBD2 (6 bases each). The CDR3 loop spans 13 amino acids. V was cut by 4 bases and J by 6 bases, with 9 bases left in between. Per the germline V gene, CDR1 is SGHTA and CDR2 is FQGTGA. The CDR3 DNA reads as TGTGCCAGCAGCTGGGGGGCGGCCGGGGAGCTGTTTTTT. Protein: CASSWGAAGELFF.

This clonotype was found a few times. CDR3 DNA sequence: TGCAGTGCTAGAGATCCGAACAGGGGTACTTTTAACTATGGCTACACCTTC. Translation: CSARDPNRGTFNYGYTF. The chain uses TRBV20-1 and TRBJ1-2, with 7 positions matching TRBD1. Germline CDR1 DFQATT, CDR2 SNEGSKA (reference sequence). CDR3 length: 17 amino acids. Germline trimming cut 0 bases from V and 1 base from J; bases unmatched to any gene: 11.